The 32 T cell receptor beta chains listed next were all sequenced from one sample in a study of STAT3 mutations in large granular lymphocyte leukemia. General study points: At least one immunodominant TCR beta clonotype appeared in every T-cell large granular lymphocyte leukemia patient.

These receptors have no identified antigens. Generated by immunoSEQ multiplex PCR, the TCRdb table keeps only in-frame clones and is missing some. Here the sample spans approximately 22,000 clones, 94% being singletons. The material sequenced was peripheral blood mononuclear cells. These receptors all come from a man aged 40-49 years with T-cell large granular lymphocyte leukemia. Some clones in this sample may be carry-over from other donors' samples.

The V call is TRBV4-2, the J call TRBJ1-5; possibly TRBD1 for D (5 bases). The germline V gene encodes CDR1 LGHNA and CDR2 YNFKEQ. V lost 2 bases and J 2 bases, leaving 13 bases between the germline ends. The CDR3 loop spans 16 amino acids. The CDR3 region has the DNA TGTGCCAGCAGCCAACCTTGGGGGGACGGCAATCAGCCCCAGCATTTT. It specifies CASSQPWGDGNQPQHF.

The V call is TRBV19, the J call TRBJ1-2, with a tentative D call TRBD1 (6 bases). Trimming removed 6 bases from V and 4 bases from J, with 21 bases in between. The germline CDR1 and CDR2 sequences are LNHDA and SQIVND (reference sequence). This CDR3 has 16 amino acids. The chain's CDR3 is CASSTTGGGSTYGYTF. Written as DNA, the CDR3 is TGTGCCAGTAGCACAACCGGAGGGGGGTCGACCTATGGCTACACCTTC.

This clone was seen a single time. The gene calls are TRBV11-2 and TRBJ1-5; D perhaps matches TRBD1 (5 bases). The V and J ends lost 5 bases and 7 bases respectively, with 12 bases between them. This CDR3 has 13 amino acids. Looked up from germline, CDR1 is SGHAT and CDR2 is FQNNGV. The CDR3 spells CASSQGPGQPQHF. The CDR3 coding sequence is TGTGCCAGCAGCCAGGGCCCCGGACAGCCCCAGCATTTT.

The chain carries TRBV6-5 and TRBJ1-2, with D perhaps TRBD1 (6 bases). V was trimmed by 6 bases and J by 5 bases, leaving 13 bases between them. Looked up from germline, CDR1 is MNHEY and CDR2 is SVGAGI. The CDR3 is 13 residues long. The CDR3 loop reads CASSADRTYGYTF. Written as DNA, the CDR3 is TGTGCCAGCAGCGCGGACAGAACGTATGGCTACACCTTC.

This chain uses TRBV7-3 with TRBJ2-4, with D perhaps given as TRBD1 or TRBD2 (5 bases each). Germline V lookup: CDR1 SGHTA, CDR2 FQGTGA. Trimming took 3 bases from V and 8 from J, leaving 17 bases between them. The length of the CDR3 is 15 residues. CDR3 loop: CASSLGPRGKDIQYF. CDR3 DNA sequence: TGTGCCAGCAGCTTGGGGCCCCGAGGGAAAGACATTCAGTACTTC.

The chain recombines TRBV25-1 with TRBJ2-7; no clear D. CDR3 length: 13 residues. Trimming removed 4 bases at V and 6 bases at J, with 13 bases between. Germline loops: CDR1 MGHDK, CDR2 SYGVNS. This chain's CDR3 is CASSGTGTGEQYF. DNA of the CDR3: TGTGCCAGCAGTGGAACCGGTACTGGCGAGCAGTACTTC.

The chain uses TRBV30 and TRBJ1-2; D unresolved. The germline gives CDR1 GTSNPN, CDR2 SVGIG (reference sequence). The CDR3 covers 13 residues. Trimming shortened V by 2 bases and J by 2 bases, and 9 bases separated the two germline ends. The CDR3 here is CAWSRGRNYGYTF. DNA of the CDR3: TGTGCCTGGAGTCGTGGACGGAACTATGGCTACACCTTC.

In its sample, this clone was seen a few times. This chain connects TRBV28 to TRBJ1-5; D is unclear. V was cut by 6 bases and J by 0 bases, with 12 bases left in between. Looked up from germline, CDR1 is MDHEN and CDR2 is SYDVKM. This CDR3 is built from 15 residues. The CDR3, as DNA: TGTGCCAGCAGGGGTCAGGCGTATAGCAATCAGCCCCAGCATTTT. It encodes CASRGQAYSNQPQHF.

About this clone itself: The final CDR3 position lacks the conserved phenylalanine or tryptophan, pointing to a likely read error. The chain links TRBV5-4 to TRBJ1-1, with D hard to call. The CDR3 length is 14 residues. Germline values: CDR1 SGHNT, CDR2 YYREEE (reference sequence). The V and J ends lost 4 bases and 3 bases respectively, with 13 bases between them. The CDR3 sequence: CASSMGSLDTEAFL. CDR3 sequence (DNA): TGTGCCAGCAGCATGGGCAGTCTGGACACTGAAGCTTTCCTT.

This sequence joins TRBV18 and TRBJ1-4; D remains unclear. There are 14 residues in the CDR3. Germline values: CDR1 KGHSH, CDR2 LQKENI. Trimming removed 0 bases from V and 8 bases from J, with 10 bases in between. CDR3 sequence: CASSPPAGAEKLFF. The CDR3 DNA follows: TGTGCCAGCTCACCACCGGCGGGCGCCGAAAAACTGTTTTTT.

The chain links TRBV18 to TRBJ1-2; D is unresolved. This CDR3 contains 11 residues. In germline, CDR1 is KGHSH, CDR2 LQKENI. The germline V and J ends were trimmed by 2 bases and 8 bases, with 6 bases remaining between them. CDR3 sequence (DNA): TGTGCCAGCTCACCAGGAAACGGCTACACCTTC. Translating it yields CASSPGNGYTF.

The sample holds one count of this clone. The J gene is TRBJ1-4, the V gene TRBV5-1, with D perhaps matching TRBD1 (5 bases). V was shortened by 2 bases and J by 5 bases, with 13 bases between the two germline ends. This CDR3 has 15 amino acids. Germline V gene sequence: CDR1 SGHRS, CDR2 YFSETQ. The CDR3 bases are TGCGCCAGCAGCTTTGAAGGGGTGGGGAATGAAAAACTGTTTTTT. Its protein product is CASSFEGVGNEKLFF.

CDR3: CASSQTVLRETQYF. The DNA for the CDR3 is TGTGCCAGCAGCCAGACAGTTTTGCGCGAGACCCAGTACTTC. V is TRBV14 and J is TRBJ2-5; the D gene is possibly TRBD1 (5 bases). Trimming removed 3 bases at V and 5 bases at J, with 13 bases between. This CDR3 region has 14 residues. Germline CDR1 and CDR2: SGHDN and FVKESK.

The V and J genes are TRBV6-6 and TRBJ2-7; TRBD1 might be the D (5 bases). Germline-derived CDR1 and CDR2 are MNHNY and SVGAGI (reference sequence). This CDR3 contains 13 residues. V was trimmed by 6 bases and J by 3 bases, leaving 12 bases between them. CDR3 sequence reads: CASSIGVVYEQYF. CDR3 DNA: TGTGCCAGCAGCATAGGGGTGGTCTACGAGCAGTACTTC.

Only one count was recorded for this clone. The chain links TRBV2 to TRBJ1-2; D is uncertain. V was shortened by 5 bases and J by 8 bases, with 15 bases between the two germline ends. The CDR3 spans 13 residues. Germline values: CDR1 SNHLY, CDR2 FYNNEI. The CDR3 DNA reads TGTGCCAGCAGTAGAGGTGATGACGGAGGCTACACCTTC. Protein product: CASSRGDDGGYTF.

The V and J genes are TRBV5-1 and TRBJ1-1, with D perhaps matching TRBD1 (5 bases). This CDR3 comprises 13 residues. Germline V gives CDR1 SGHRS, CDR2 YFSETQ. V lost 7 bases, J lost 0 bases, and 10 bases lay in between. Here the CDR3 reads CASGAGMNTEAFF. For the CDR3, the DNA is TGCGCCAGCGGGGCAGGGATGAACACTGAAGCTTTCTTT.

The chain is built from TRBV12-5 and TRBJ2-3; a weak D match, TRBD2 (6 bases). Germline values: CDR1 LGHNT, CDR2 FRNRAP. This CDR3 has 14 residues. Trimming cost V 5 bases and J 0 bases, with 9 bases left between them. In nucleotides, the CDR3 is TGTGCTAGTGGTACCGGGACTAGCACAGATACGCAGTATTTT. Protein product: CASGTGTSTDTQYF.

V is TRBV30 and J is TRBJ2-7, with TRBD1 matching 12 bases. The germline CDR1 and CDR2 sequences are GTSNPN and SVGIG (reference sequence). Losses at the gene ends were 1 base for V and 3 bases for J; bases not matched to a gene: 16. CDR3 size: 19 residues. The CDR3 region has the DNA TGTGCCTGGAGTGGCCTTACTCTCCCGGGACAGGGGGCGTTCTACGAGCAGTACTTC. Translating gives CAWSGLTLPGQGAFYEQYF.

The V and J genes are TRBV6-1 and TRBJ1-1; no clear D gene. The germline gives CDR1 MNHNS, CDR2 SASEGT. Trimming pared 7 bases from V and 1 base from J, leaving 16 bases between. This CDR3 has 15 residues. Here the CDR3 DNA reads TGTGCCAGCAAGCCCAATGGAGGATGGAACACTGAAGCTTTCTTT. Protein product: CASKPNGGWNTEAFF.

The CDR3 DNA is TGTGCTAGTGGTCCGGGACAGAATGAGCAGTTCTTC. It yields the protein CASGPGQNEQFF. The rearrangement joins TRBV12-5 to TRBJ2-1; 7 bases match TRBD1. V lost 5 bases to trimming and J lost 7 bases; unmatched junction nucleotides: 2. Germline CDR1 reads LGHNT; CDR2 reads FRNRAP. CDR3 length: 12 amino acids.

The rearrangement joins TRBV6-6 to TRBJ1-5, with D tentatively TRBD1 (5 bases). CDR3 length: 14 amino acids. Germline V CDR1 and CDR2: MNHNY, SVGAGI (reference sequence). Trimming took off 5 bases at V and 2 bases at J, with 10 bases between the two ends. Here the CDR3 DNA reads TGTGCCAGCAGTGGGGGGGATGGCAATCAGCCCCAGCATTTT. Translation: CASSGGDGNQPQHF.

The chain combines TRBV7-2 with TRBJ1-2; D gene uncertain. Germline lookup yields CDR1 SGHTA and CDR2 FQGNSA. There are 13 residues in the CDR3. V was trimmed by 5 bases and J by 3 bases, leaving 10 bases between them. The DNA for the CDR3 is TGTGCCAGCAGCCCGCGGGTGGACTATGGCTACACCTTC. This sequence encodes CASSPRVDYGYTF.

This clone was seen more than once but under ten times. The chain combines TRBV27 with TRBJ2-5; D uncertain. The CDR3 is 13 amino acids. CDR1 MNHEY and CDR2 SMNVEV come from the germline V gene (reference sequence). Deletions cut 5 bases from V and 2 bases from J, with 9 bases between. The CDR3 reads CASSKLSQETQYF. CDR3 coding DNA: TGTGCCAGCAGTAAGCTCTCGCAAGAGACCCAGTACTTC.

The J gene is TRBJ2-7, the V gene TRBV28; possibly TRBD1 for D (7 bases). V was trimmed by 6 bases and J by 4 bases, leaving 16 bases between them. The CDR3 consists of 14 residues. The germline V gene has CDR1 MDHEN and CDR2 SYDVKM. Here the CDR3 DNA reads TGTGCCAGCAGCCAAGTGACAGGGAGGTACGAGCAGTACTTC. It translates to CASSQVTGRYEQYF. Looking up the rest from reference TRBV28 and TRBJ2-7 gives the full variable domain: DVKVTQSSRYLVKRTGEKVFLECVQDMDHENMFWYRQDPGLGLRLIYFSYDVKMKEKGDIPEGYSVSREKKERFSLILESASTNQTSMYLCASSQVTGRYEQYFGPGTRLTVT.

The CDR3 sequence: CASSSLAQGGRHINNEQFF. CDR3 nucleotide sequence: TGCGCCAGCAGCTCTCTGGCCCAGGGAGGGAGGCATATCAACAATGAGCAGTTCTTC. This chain uses TRBV5-1 with TRBJ2-1; 7 nucleotides line up with TRBD2. V was pared by 3 bases and J by 5 bases, with 20 bases of the junction left unmatched. The V gene's germline CDR1 is SGHRS and CDR2 YFSETQ. CDR3 length: 19 residues.

This clone was counted once. The chain joins TRBV5-5 to TRBJ1-4; D ambiguous. This CDR3 is built from 16 residues. V dropped 4 bases and J dropped 2 bases, with 15 bases sitting between them. From germline, CDR1 is SGHKS and CDR2 YYEKEE (reference sequence). This CDR3 is CASSLSPGRTNEKLFF. The CDR3 region has the DNA TGTGCCAGCAGCCTAAGTCCTGGTAGGACTAATGAAAAACTGTTTTTT.

This clone was counted once. This chain uses TRBV14 with TRBJ2-3, with 8 bases aligning to TRBD1. V dropped 3 bases and J dropped 0; count of bases not matched to a gene: 2. The V gene's germline CDR1 is SGHDN and CDR2 FVKESK. This CDR3 is 15 amino acids long. In DNA, the CDR3 is TGTGCCAGCAGCCAGGGACAGGAGAGCACAGATACGCAGTATTTT. As protein: CASSQGQESTDTQYF.

CDR3 protein: CASSPPSGEKLFF. DNA of the CDR3: TGTGCCAGCAGCCCGCCCTCGGGAGAAAAACTGTTTTTT. This chain links TRBV7-9 with TRBJ1-4; the D is unclear. Trimming shortened V by 5 bases and J by 8 bases, and 12 bases separated the two germline ends. Germline assignment: CDR1 SEHNR and CDR2 FQNEAQ (reference sequence). CDR3 length: 13 amino acids.

The chain combines TRBV7-2 with TRBJ1-1; unclear D gene. With 1 base removed from V and 7 bases from J, the gap between germline ends came to 10 bases. Germline V gene sequence: CDR1 SGHTA, CDR2 FQGNSA. CDR3 length: 13 amino acids. CDR3 residues: CASSLGARGEAFF. The CDR3 nucleotides read TGTGCCAGCAGCTTAGGGGCGCGGGGTGAAGCTTTCTTT.

V and J are TRBV5-1 and TRBJ2-5; either TRBD1 or TRBD2 may fit D (5 bases each). V lost 1 base and J 2 bases, leaving 12 bases between the germline ends. The CDR3 contains 15 residues. Germline values: CDR1 SGHRS, CDR2 YFSETQ. The CDR3 region is CASSLRGVGQETQYF. CDR3 sequence (DNA): TGCGCCAGCAGCTTGCGGGGCGTGGGACAAGAGACCCAGTACTTC.

The chain couples TRBV6-5 to TRBJ2-7; D is possibly TRBD1 or TRBD2 (6 bases each). This CDR3 is 14 amino acids long. V gave up 5 bases and J gave up 5 bases, with 16 bases separating them. Germline V gene sequence: CDR1 MNHEY, CDR2 SVGAGI. The CDR3 region has the DNA TGTGCCAGCAGTCCGCAAGGGGGGCCTCACGAGCAGTACTTC. This gives the protein CASSPQGGPHEQYF.

CDR3 DNA: TGTGCCAGCAGTGCGGGGGTTACGGGTAATTCACCCCTCCACTTT. Its protein product is CASSAGVTGNSPLHF. The chain links TRBV6-5 to TRBJ1-6; weak D call: TRBD1 (5 bases). Looked up from germline, CDR1 is MNHEY and CDR2 is SVGAGI. The V end was cut by 5 bases, the J end by 6 bases, with 14 bases between. The CDR3 covers 15 residues.